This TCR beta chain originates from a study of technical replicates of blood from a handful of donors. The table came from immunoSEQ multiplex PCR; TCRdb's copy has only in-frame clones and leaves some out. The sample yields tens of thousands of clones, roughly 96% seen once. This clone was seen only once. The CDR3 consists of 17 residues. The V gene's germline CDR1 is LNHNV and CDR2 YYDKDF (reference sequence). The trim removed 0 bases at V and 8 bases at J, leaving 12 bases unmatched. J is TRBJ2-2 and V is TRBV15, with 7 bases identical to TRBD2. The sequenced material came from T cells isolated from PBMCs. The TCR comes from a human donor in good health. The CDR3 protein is CATSRDRGLIMTGELFF. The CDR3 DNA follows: TGTGCCACCAGCAGAGATAGGGGACTAATTATGACTGGGGAGCTGTTTTTT.